The rows below give T cell receptor beta chains drawn from one sample of a study of T-cell memory formation after mild COVID-19. TCRdb reanalysed the 5' RACE reads using MiXCR and keeps one entry per CDR3 protein. The table records approximately 340,000 distinct CDR3 sequences, more than 15% of them present only once. Source material: PBMCs or a T cell subset sorted from them (not recorded which). The source of these receptors is a man younger than 35 who had mild COVID-19 (a few samples of this study predate the infection). Cell type and time point are not known. Both conserved end residues are part of each CDR3. Fields, in order: J gene, clone size, V gene, D gene, CDR3 protein, CDR3 DNA. A D gene is named only where the DNA matches it firmly. Rows may omit the clone size; those that give it use once, few, many or a size class.

TRBJ1-2 | NA | TRBV4-3 | TRBD1 | CASSHPGDRANYGYTF | TGCGCCAGCAGCCATCCCGGGGACAGGGCTAACTATGGCTACACCTTC
TRBJ1-5 | NA | TRBV6-2/TRBV6-3 | TRBD1 | CASSYQTGTGNQPQHF | TGTGCCAGCAGTTACCAGACAGGGACCGGCAATCAGCCCCAGCATTTT
TRBJ2-5 | many | TRBV20-1 | TRBD2 | CSARRRGGLETQYF | TGCAGTGCTAGGCGGCGGGGGGGCCTGGAGACCCAGTACTTC
TRBJ1-5 | few | TRBV6-2/TRBV6-3 | NA | CASSYRENQPQHF | TGTGCCAGCAGTTACCGTGAAAATCAGCCCCAGCATTTT
TRBJ1-2 | few | TRBV29-1 | TRBD1 | CSVDFLGQGGNGYTF | TGCAGCGTTGATTTCCTGGGACAGGGTGGAAATGGCTACACCTTC
TRBJ2-3 | NA | TRBV6-2/TRBV6-3 | TRBD2 | CASRESGGAGYTQYF | TGTGCCAGCAGAGAAAGCGGGGGGGCCGGTTATACGCAGTATTTT
TRBJ2-7 | many | TRBV5-1 | TRBD1 | CASSPDRAYEQYF | TGCGCCAGCAGCCCTGACAGGGCCTACGAGCAGTACTTC
TRBJ2-1 | NA | TRBV9 | NA | CASSRGTTIYNEQFF | TGTGCCAGCAGTCGGGGCACCACTATATACAATGAGCAGTTCTTC
TRBJ1-5 | few | TRBV6-2/TRBV6-3 | NA | CASSYTLNQPQHF | TGTGCCAGCAGTTACACGCTGAATCAGCCCCAGCATTTT
TRBJ1-5 | NA | TRBV7-2 | NA | CASSPFGRNQPQHF | TGTGCCAGCAGCCCCTTTGGTCGCAATCAGCCCCAGCATTTT
TRBJ2-3 | NA | TRBV5-1 | TRBD2 | CASSKRLAGATDTQYF | TGCGCCAGCAGCAAACGACTAGCGGGGGCTACAGATACGCAGTATTTT
TRBJ1-2 | many | TRBV5-1 | NA | CASSLDRENYGYTF | TGCGCCAGCAGCTTGGACAGGGAGAACTATGGCTACACCTTC
TRBJ1-6 | few | TRBV4-1 | NA | CASSQDGNTLHF | TGCGCCAGCAGCCAAGACGGGAACACCCTCCACTTT
TRBJ2-1 | NA | TRBV4-3 | TRBD2 | CASSRTSGRYNEQFF | TGCGCCAGCAGCCGCACTAGCGGGAGATACAATGAGCAGTTCTTC
TRBJ2-7 | NA | TRBV7-4 | TRBD1 | CASSSLTGTGAYEQYF | TGTGCCAGCAGCTCTCTCACCGGGACAGGGGCCTACGAGCAGTACTTC
TRBJ2-7 | NA | TRBV12-3/TRBV12-4 | TRBD2 | CASRESGRAAEQYF | TGTGCCAGCAGGGAAAGCGGGAGGGCCGCCGAGCAGTACTTC
TRBJ1-1 | NA | TRBV7-2 | NA | CASSLVSEGGAFF | TGTGCCAGCAGCTTAGTAAGTGAGGGAGGAGCTTTCTTT